This T cell receptor beta chain emerged from a study of shared clonotypes between healthy human individuals. The study's findings and limits: Sampling covered blood only; tissue repertoires likely differ.

Assay used: immunoSEQ multiplex PCR; TCRdb lists only in-frame clones, some missing. This sample has 2 million to 2.5 million clones, with roughly 90% found just once. Germline assignment: CDR1 MNHNY and CDR2 SVGAGI (reference sequence). Germline trimming cut 5 bases from V and 4 bases from J; bases unmatched to any gene: 10. The CDR3 length is 16 residues. Comments on this clone: Its antigen is undetermined.

The chain carries TRBV6-6 and TRBJ2-1; 8 nucleotides line up with TRBD2. Sequenced sample: naive CD4+ T cells from PBMCs. Subset of the sample: CD45RA+ positively selected. This clonotype was sampled from a man younger than 30 in good health. Some clones in this sample may be carry-over from other donors' samples. This CDR3 reads CASSPPATGGYNEQFF. The CDR3 DNA sequence: TGTGCCAGCAGTCCACCGGCGACGGGAGGGTACAATGAGCAGTTCTTC.